The rows below give T cell receptor beta chains drawn from one sample of a study of blood T cell repertoires in COVID-19. Sequenced by immunoSEQ multiplex PCR; TCRdb stores in-frame clones only, minus some. The table has roughly 290,000 clones, roughly 91% seen once; the top ten hold approximately 0.84%. The sample taken for sequencing was peripheral blood. Receptor source: a man aged 30-40 years with acute or convalescent COVID-19. Both conserved end residues are part of each CDR3. The D gene is left open where the match is weak. Where a row states a size, it is once, few, many or the class of an expanded clone; other rows omit it.

clone size	V gene	J gene	D gene	CDR3 protein	CDR3 DNA
.	TRBV30	TRBJ2-1	TRBD2	CAWSDNPYLAGKGNEQFF	TGTGCCTGGAGTGACAACCCTTATCTAGCGGGAAAAGGCAATGAGCAGTTCTTC
.	TRBV28	TRBJ2-5	.	CASTPIGGSGETQYF	TGTGCCAGCACCCCAATCGGGGGTTCGGGAGAGACCCAGTACTTC
.	TRBV19	TRBJ2-7	.	CATHPTDLPYEQYF	TGTGCCACTCACCCGACAGACCTTCCATACGAGCAGTACTTC
few	TRBV6-2/TRBV6-3	TRBJ2-1	.	CASSYPARGDEQFF	TGTGCCAGCAGTTACCCAGCCCGCGGGGATGAGCAGTTCTTC
.	TRBV28	TRBJ2-3	TRBD2	CASSFGTTHTDTQYF	TGTGCCAGCAGTTTTGGGACTACCCACACAGATACGCAGTATTTT
.	TRBV7-9	TRBJ2-2	.	CASIHQGGLVTGELFF	TGTGCCAGCATCCACCAGGGGGGACTAGTCACCGGGGAGCTGTTTTTT
many	TRBV5-1	TRBJ1-1	.	CASSSERVQGYMNTEAFF	TGCGCCAGCAGCTCCGAGAGGGTACAGGGCTACATGAACACTGAAGCTTTCTTT
.	TRBV27	TRBJ2-1	.	CASSLGQVDEQFF	TGTGCCAGCAGTTTAGGGCAGGTAGATGAGCAGTTCTTC
.	TRBV5-1	TRBJ2-3	TRBD2	CASSFLTSGGFRVDTQYF	TGCGCCAGCAGCTTCCTGACTAGCGGGGGGTTTCGTGTGGATACGCAGTATTTT
.	TRBV12-3/TRBV12-4	TRBJ1-1	.	CASRRVNTEAFF	TGTGCCAGCAGGCGGGTGAACACTGAAGCTTTCTTT
.	TRBV9	TRBJ1-3	.	CASSVGPGNSGNTIYF	TGTGCCAGCAGCGTAGGCCCAGGAAACTCTGGAAACACCATATATTTT
.	TRBV7-9	TRBJ1-4	.	CASSAQHVQGKLFF	TGTGCCAGCAGTGCCCAACACGTCCAGGGGAAACTGTTTTTT
.	TRBV13	TRBJ2-6	.	CASSLFGYLGANVLTF	TGTGCCAGCAGCTTATTCGGGTATCTTGGGGCCAACGTCCTGACTTTC
.	TRBV6-5	TRBJ1-5	.	CASRRGARNQPQHF	TGTGCCAGCAGGCGGGGGGCTCGCAATCAGCCCCAGCATTTT
.	TRBV11-1	TRBJ2-5	.	CASSPGIIKETQYF	TGTGCCAGCAGCCCCGGGATTATAAAAGAGACCCAGTACTTC
.	TRBV28	TRBJ2-3	TRBD2	CASTLGGGGSDTQYF	TGTGCCAGCACCCTTGGCGGGGGGGGATCAGATACGCAGTATTTT
once	TRBV6-5	TRBJ2-7	TRBD2	CASSYSAGAYEWQYF	TGTGCCAGCAGTTACTCAGCGGGGGCCTACGAGTGGCAGTACTTC
.	TRBV5-1	TRBJ2-7	TRBD2	CASSFLAGGNYEQYF	TGCGCCAGCAGCTTTCTAGCGGGAGGAAATTACGAGCAGTACTTC
.	TRBV28	TRBJ2-5	TRBD2	CASSAGGRETQYF	TGTGCCAGCAGTGCGGGGGGGCGAGAGACCCAGTACTTC
.	TRBV11-2	TRBJ2-7	.	CASSHRGALIYEQYF	TGTGCCAGCAGCCACCGGGGGGCACTAATCTACGAGCAGTACTTC
.	TRBV7-8	TRBJ1-5	TRBD1	CASSLAAGQNQPQHF	TGTGCCAGCAGCTTAGCGGCGGGACAGAATCAGCCCCAGCATTTT
.	TRBV27	TRBJ2-1	.	CASSSRDWNNEQFF	TGTGCCAGCAGTTCCCGGGACTGGAACAATGAGCAGTTCTTC
.	TRBV5-4	TRBJ2-3	.	CASSFESSRSTDTQYF	TGTGCCAGCAGCTTCGAATCCTCGCGCAGCACAGATACGCAGTATTTT
once	TRBV5-6	TRBJ1-1	TRBD1	CASSLGQYITEAFF	TGTGCCAGCAGCCTGGGACAGTACATCACTGAAGCTTTCTTT
.	TRBV29-1	TRBJ2-7	.	CSVESEGYEQYF	TGCAGCGTTGAATCTGAGGGCTACGAGCAGTACTTC
once	TRBV4-2	TRBJ2-1	.	CASSQPTGRDEQFF	TGTGCCAGCAGCCAACCCACAGGGAGGGATGAGCAGTTCTTC
.	TRBV5-1	TRBJ1-6	TRBD1	CASSAGQTVYSPLHF	TGCGCCAGCAGCGCGGGACAGACTGTTTATTCACCCCTCCACTTT
.	TRBV28	TRBJ1-5	.	CASTRDRSNQPQHF	TGTGCCAGCACCAGGGATCGGTCCAATCAGCCCCAGCATTTT
few	TRBV5-1	TRBJ1-1	.	CASSLDGRMNTEAFF	TGCGCCAGCAGCTTGGATGGGCGCATGAACACTGAAGCTTTCTTT
once	TRBV28	TRBJ2-5	TRBD1	CASTLGQDHQETQYF	TGTGCCAGCACCTTGGGACAGGACCATCAAGAGACCCAGTACTTC
few	TRBV6-5	TRBJ1-5	.	CASSRLDQPQHF	TGTGCCAGCTCCAGACTTGATCAGCCCCAGCATTTT
.	TRBV5-1	TRBJ1-3	.	CASSLRTGKGNTIYF	TGCGCCAGCAGCTTGAGGACTGGAAAAGGAAACACCATATATTTT
.	TRBV25-1	TRBJ2-7	.	CASSEFGQSSEQYF	TGTGCCAGCAGTGAATTTGGACAGTCAAGCGAGCAGTACTTC
.	TRBV4-1	TRBJ1-3	.	CASSPTRDSGNTIYF	TGCGCCAGCAGCCCCACGAGGGACTCTGGAAACACCATATATTTT
.	TRBV21-1	TRBJ1-1	.	CASSKGGDSKNTEAFF	TGTGCCAGCAGCAAAGGAGGGGACAGTAAGAACACTGAAGCTTTCTTT
.	TRBV14	TRBJ2-3	.	CASSQDLGRDTQYF	TGTGCCAGCAGCCAAGATTTGGGGAGGGATACGCAGTATTTT
.	TRBV28	TRBJ2-1	TRBD2	CASSLLTSGYQFF	TGTGCCAGCAGTTTATTAACTAGCGGGTATCAGTTCTTC
.	TRBV7-8	TRBJ2-1	TRBD1	CASSTTTGTGGNNEQFF	TGTGCCAGCAGCACCACGACCGGGACAGGGGGGAACAATGAGCAGTTCTTC
once	TRBV30	TRBJ2-7	TRBD2	CAWSTAGGPYEQYF	TGTGCCTGGAGTACAGCGGGGGGGCCCTACGAGCAGTACTTC
.	TRBV5-4	TRBJ1-4	.	CASSLQTYNEKLFF	TGTGCCAGCAGCTTGCAGACTTATAATGAAAAACTGTTTTTT
.	TRBV5-6	TRBJ1-5	.	CASSLGSLRQPQHF	TGTGCCAGCAGCTTGGGTAGTTTGAGGCAGCCCCAGCATTTT
.	TRBV4-1	TRBJ1-5	.	CASSQVGVSQTQPQHF	TGCGCCAGCAGCCAAGTTGGTGTGTCACAGACTCAGCCCCAGCATTTT